The 26 T cell receptor beta chains below all came from one sample that was sequenced in a study of metastatic and nonmetastatic thyroid tumors. Thyroid surgery was preceded by no treatment in any patient. TCRdb re-analyzed the PCR reads through MiXCR. The sample has about 35,000 clones, 33% seen once. Sequencing was carried out using tumor tissue. These receptors originate from a female donor with papillary thyroid cancer or a benign thyroid nodule (not recorded which). Some clones in this sample may be carry-over from other donors' samples.

V gene TRBV6-1 combines with J gene TRBJ1-1; TRBD1 might be the D (5 bases). Germline-derived CDR1 and CDR2 are MNHNS and SASEGT. Trimming stripped 6 bases from V and 1 base from J, with 15 bases between. This CDR3 has 15 residues. CDR3 DNA sequence: TGTGCCAGCAGGAGGGACCCCGGTGGGAACACTGAAGCTTTCTTT. It translates to CASRRDPGGNTEAFF.

V gene TRBV15 combines with J gene TRBJ1-1; 11 bases are a match to TRBD1. V gave up 3 bases and J gave up 1 base; unmatched junction bases: 1. CDR1 is LNHNV, CDR2 YYDKDF, per germline (reference sequence). The CDR3 runs 15 residues. CDR3 nucleotide sequence: TGTGCCACCAGCAGCGGGACAGGGGGGAACACTGAAGCTTTCTTT. It translates to CATSSGTGGNTEAFF.

A few counts support this clone. This rearrangement joins TRBV28 to TRBJ1-6; unclear D gene. The germline gives CDR1 MDHEN, CDR2 SYDVKM. This CDR3 comprises 15 residues. The V gene lost 7 bases and the J gene lost 0 bases, with 10 bases spanning the gap. The CDR3 DNA reads TGTGCCAGCACCCGAACGAGCTCCTATAATTCACCCCTCCACTTT. This translates into CASTRTSSYNSPLHF.

J is TRBJ1-2 and V is TRBV20-1, with 11 bases that match TRBD1. The germline gives CDR1 DFQATT, CDR2 SNEGSKA (reference sequence). CDR3 length: 14 amino acids. The ends lost 4 bases at V and 2 bases at J; junction bases unmatched: 3. This chain's CDR3 is CSAKGQGVNYGYTF. CDR3 nucleotide sequence: TGCAGTGCTAAGGGACAGGGGGTAAACTATGGCTACACCTTC.

The chain combines TRBV7-3 with TRBJ2-7; D is uncertain. V was pared by 4 bases and J by 10 bases, with 17 bases between. CDR1 SGHTA and CDR2 FQGTGA come from the germline V gene. The CDR3 is made up of 13 amino acids. The CDR3: CASSSSPGYAQYF. CDR3 nucleotides: TGTGCCAGCAGCTCCTCACCCGGCTACGCTCAGTACTTC. The full variable domain, its missing parts supplied by reference TRBV7-3 and TRBJ2-7, is GAGVSQTPSNKVTEKGKYVELRCDPISGHTALYWYRQSLGQGPEFLIYFQGTGAADDSGLPNDRFFAVRPEGSVSTLKIQRTERGDSAVYLCASSSSPGYAQYFGPGTRLTVT.

In its sample, this clone was seen a few times. The chain combines TRBV12-3 or TRBV12-4 with TRBJ1-1; D possibly corresponds to TRBD1 (5 bases). This CDR3 has 12 residues. V lost 3 bases to trimming and J lost 7 bases, with 9 bases between them. CDR3 DNA: TGTGCCAGCAGTTTTAGGGGATATGAAGCTTTCTTT. Amino acids: CASSFRGYEAFF.

This clone showed up just a few times. The chain carries TRBV5-4 and TRBJ2-2, with 8 nucleotides matching TRBD2. This CDR3 spans 14 amino acids. The V gene's germline CDR1 is SGHNT and CDR2 YYREEE (reference sequence). Unmatched junction bases numbered 6, after V lost 4 bases and J lost 7 bases. The CDR3 reads CASSAGLGVGELFF. The CDR3 DNA reads TGTGCCAGCAGCGCGGGACTAGGGGTCGGGGAGCTGTTTTTT.

V is TRBV11-3 and J is TRBJ2-3; 7 nucleotides agree with TRBD2. V lost 5 bases, J lost 5 bases, and 10 bases stayed unmatched. Germline CDR1 reads SGHNT; CDR2 reads YENEEA. The CDR3 sequence is 15 residues long. DNA for the CDR3: TGTGCCAGCAGCCCGAATGCGGGAGCGGTAGATACGCAGTATTTT. It codes for CASSPNAGAVDTQYF.

The chain is built from TRBV20-1 and TRBJ1-6; perhaps TRBD1 as D (6 bases). The CDR3 length is 14 residues. V lost 3 bases and J 2 bases, leaving 8 bases between the germline ends. Germline V gene data show CDR1 as DFQATT and CDR2 as SNEGSKA (reference sequence). CDR3 nucleotide sequence: TGCAGTGCTAGTACAGGGCCCTATAATTCACCCCTCCACTTT. This encodes CSASTGPYNSPLHF.

This clone has only a few counts. The CDR3 bases are TGTGCCAGCACTAAAGGGCGCGAGCAGTACTTC. It codes for CASTKGREQYF. The V gene is TRBV6-1, the J gene TRBJ2-7, with unresolved D. This CDR3 has 11 amino acids. Per the germline V gene, CDR1 is MNHNS and CDR2 is SASEGT. With 7 bases removed from V and 6 bases from J, the gap between germline ends came to 10 bases.

The DNA for the CDR3 is TGTGCCAGCAGCCACGGAAGGCTAGCGGGGCGCACAGATACGCAGTATTTT. Amino acids: CASSHGRLAGRTDTQYF. The chain joins TRBV3-1 to TRBJ2-3; the match to TRBD2 covers 9 bases. With V trimmed by 3 bases and J by 1 base, 8 bases remained unmatched. Germline V lookup: CDR1 LGHDT, CDR2 YNNKEL (reference sequence). The CDR3 extends over 17 amino acids.

Judged by abundance, this clone is large. The gene calls are TRBV4-2 and TRBJ1-2, with D unresolved. V was cut by 0 bases and J by 11 bases, with 7 bases left in between. Germline CDR1 LGHNA, CDR2 YNFKEQ. This CDR3 spans 11 amino acids. The CDR3 spells CASSQDEDYTF. The CDR3 nucleotides are TGTGCCAGCAGCCAAGATGAGGATTACACCTTC.

The chain links TRBV6-2 or TRBV6-3 to TRBJ2-2; tentatively, D is TRBD1 (5 bases). CDR1 MNHEY and CDR2 SVGEGT come from the germline V gene. The CDR3 covers 15 residues. V lost 7 bases to trimming and J lost 3 bases, with 15 bases between them. The CDR3 loop is CASKPLGVDTGELFF. The CDR3 DNA reads as TGTGCCAGCAAACCCTTAGGGGTTGACACCGGGGAGCTGTTTTTT.

For this clone: A read error is possible here, since a much larger clone lies one base away. The chain carries TRBV6-1 and TRBJ1-1, with a tentative D call TRBD1 (6 bases). Germline CDR1 MNHNS, CDR2 SASEGT. This CDR3 region has 13 residues. CDR3 DNA: TGTGCCCGCAGTGAATGGACAGACACTGAAGCTTTCTTT. Its protein is CARSEWTDTEAFF.

There are a few counts of this clone. The CDR3, as DNA: TGTGCCACCAGCAGAGATCTTGGAGGGCAAGGCTACACCTTC. The encoded protein is CATSRDLGGQGYTF. The V and J genes are TRBV15 and TRBJ1-2; no firm D call. CDR1 and CDR2 from the germline V gene are LNHNV and YYDKDF (reference sequence). V was clipped by 0 bases and J by 8 bases, with 13 bases between them. CDR3 length equals 14 residues. The variable domain in full, with the rest retrieved from reference TRBV15 and TRBJ1-2, is DAMVIQNPRYQVTQFGKPVTLSCSQTLNHNVMYWYQQKSSQAPKLLFHYYDKDFNNEADTPDNFQSRRPNTSFCFLDIRSPGLGDTAMYLCATSRDLGGQGYTFGSGTRLTVV.

The chain couples TRBV9 to TRBJ2-1; TRBD2 matches at 14 bases. Unmatched junction bases numbered 4, after V lost 4 bases and J lost 7 bases. The CDR3 has 15 residues. Germline CDR1 reads SGDLS; CDR2 reads YYNGEE. DNA of the CDR3: TGTGCCAGCAGCCCTCGGACTAGCGGGGGGAATGAGCAGTTCTTC. Translated, it gives CASSPRTSGGNEQFF.

The chain links TRBV19 to TRBJ2-3; D remains ambiguous. V was clipped by 5 bases and J by 1 base, with 10 bases between them. The CDR3 has 14 residues. Looked up from germline, CDR1 is LNHDA and CDR2 is SQIVND (reference sequence). As DNA, the CDR3 is TGTGCCAGTAGTCCTTACTCTCGCACAGATACGCAGTATTTT. Its translation: CASSPYSRTDTQYF.

This clone was counted only a few times. V and J are TRBV27 and TRBJ2-1, with D possibly being TRBD2 (5 bases). V was trimmed by 5 bases and J by 6 bases, leaving 8 bases between them. Per germline, CDR1 MNHEY and CDR2 SMNVEV (reference sequence). The CDR3 is made up of 12 amino acids. The CDR3 here is CASSREGNEQFF. For the CDR3, the DNA is TGTGCCAGCAGTCGAGAGGGCAATGAGCAGTTCTTC.

This clone was seen more than once but under ten times. The rearrangement joins TRBV6-2 or TRBV6-3 to TRBJ2-7, with D uncertain. Per the germline V gene, CDR1 is MNHEY and CDR2 is SVGEGT. V was pared by 4 bases and J by 10 bases, with 11 bases between. This CDR3 spans 11 amino acids. CDR3 residues: CASSFENNQYF. The CDR3 nucleotides read TGTGCCAGCAGTTTTGAGAATAATCAGTACTTC.

The genes are TRBV6-2 or TRBV6-3 and TRBJ2-1; 7 positions match TRBD2. The CDR3 contains 15 residues. CDR1 MNHEY and CDR2 SVGEGT come from the germline V gene. J lost 2 bases, V lost 4 bases, and 5 bases had no gene match. DNA for the CDR3: TGTGCCAGCAGTTCAGGACTAGTCGCCTACAATGAGCAGTTCTTC. It translates to CASSSGLVAYNEQFF.

This clone is a singleton in its sample. V usage is TRBV20-1 and J usage is TRBJ1-6, with a weak D call TRBD1 (5 bases). This CDR3 spans 14 amino acids. Germline V CDR1 and CDR2: DFQATT, SNEGSKA (reference sequence). V gave up 5 bases and J gave up 7 bases, with 15 bases separating them. Written as DNA, the CDR3 is TGCAGTGCTTTGCCAGGGCCGCGGAATTCACCCCTCCACTTT. This encodes CSALPGPRNSPLHF.

The J gene is TRBJ1-1, the V gene TRBV2, with D possibly matching TRBD1 (6 bases). The CDR3 loop spans 11 amino acids. The ends were cut back, 7 bases at V and 6 bases at J, with 9 bases in the middle. Germline loops: CDR1 SNHLY, CDR2 FYNNEI. The CDR3 reads CASKAGAEAFF. As DNA, the CDR3 is TGTGCCAGCAAAGCAGGGGCTGAAGCTTTCTTT.

This chain connects TRBV28 to TRBJ2-5, with 8 bases matching TRBD1. Germline CDR1 reads MDHEN; CDR2 reads SYDVKM. V lost 5 bases and J lost 2; bases outside the gene matches: 13. The CDR3 contains 17 residues. The CDR3 loop is CASSPGQGRSQQETQYF. CDR3 DNA sequence: TGTGCCAGCAGTCCCGGACAGGGACGATCACAGCAAGAGACCCAGTACTTC. The full variable domain, completed using reference TRBV28 and TRBJ2-5, is DVKVTQSSRYLVKRTGEKVFLECVQDMDHENMFWYRQDPGLGLRLIYFSYDVKMKEKGDIPEGYSVSREKKERFSLILESASTNQTSMYLCASSPGQGRSQQETQYFGPGTRLLVL.

This clone showed up just a few times. This chain links TRBV10-3 with TRBJ2-6; possibly TRBD2 for D (6 bases). From germline, CDR1 is ENHRY and CDR2 SYGVKD. V was trimmed by 5 bases and J by 2 bases, leaving 10 bases between them. The CDR3 loop spans 15 amino acids. DNA of the CDR3: TGTGCCATCAGTAGGGGACTGGCTGGGGCCAACGTCCTGACTTTC. Its translation is CAISRGLAGANVLTF.

The chain has TRBV19 and TRBJ2-3; D uncertain. Germline V lookup: CDR1 LNHDA, CDR2 SQIVND (reference sequence). The CDR3 is made up of 12 amino acids. V lost 8 bases, J lost 4 bases, and 10 bases lay in between. CDR3 in amino acids: CASGYSPDTQYF. In DNA, the CDR3 is TGTGCCAGTGGCTACTCCCCAGATACGCAGTATTTT.

The chain uses TRBV9 and TRBJ1-2; 9 bases agree with TRBD1. The V gene's germline CDR1 is SGDLS and CDR2 YYNGEE. The V segment lost 6 bases and the J segment 6 bases; nucleotides outside the gene matches: 3. There are 12 residues in the CDR3. CDR3 residues: CASTTGGDGYTF. The CDR3 DNA sequence: TGTGCCAGCACAACAGGGGGCGATGGCTACACCTTC.